This is a list of T cell receptor beta chains from one sample in a study of cytomegalovirus exposure and HLA in healthy donors. Clones were read by immunoSEQ multiplex PCR, and TCRdb kept only the in-frame ones, dropping some. Of some 87,000 clones in the sample, around three quarters were seen once. Source material: PBMCs. The receptors stem from a middle-aged woman in good health and CMV-seropositive. CDR3s include the opening cysteine and the closing phenylalanine or tryptophan. A D gene is named only where the DNA matches it firmly. Size values are once, few and many counts, or a class for expanded clones, and some rows have none.

.	.	TRBV6-5	14	TRBJ1-6	TGTGCCAGCAGTTACCCACAGTCTAATTCACCCCTCCACTTT	CASSYPQSNSPLHF
.	.	TRBV2	12	TRBJ2-4	TGTGCCAGCAGTGATAGGGGTTACATTCAGTACTTC	CASSDRGYIQYF
TRBD1	.	TRBV30	11	TRBJ1-1	TGTGCCGGGACAGTGAACACTGAAGCTTTCTTT	CAGTVNTEAFF
.	.	TRBV10-3	12	TRBJ2-7	TGTGCCATCAGTGAGTCCAACTACGAGCAGTACTTC	CAISESNYEQYF
.	once	TRBV7-8	12	TRBJ2-7	TGTGCCAGCAGCCCCGAGCCACACGAGCAGTACTTC	CASSPEPHEQYF
TRBD2	few	TRBV10-3	17	TRBJ2-7	TGTGCCGCACTGGGCGGAGGTAGCGGGGGGAACTCCTACGAGCAGTACTTC	CAALGGGSGGNSYEQYF
TRBD2	.	TRBV30	12	TRBJ2-3	TGTGCCTGGAGTGTGGGGACTAGTCTAAAGTATTTT	CAWSVGTSLKYF
TRBD2	.	TRBV4-1	17	TRBJ2-1	TGCGCCAGCAGCCAAGGGGGACTAGCGGGAGCCTACAATGAGCAGTTCTTC	CASSQGGLAGAYNEQFF
TRBD1	.	TRBV30	14	TRBJ2-3	TGTGCCGCCACTACAGGGGTCCCCCCAGATACGCAGTATTTT	CAATTGVPPDTQYF
.	few	TRBV5-1	14	TRBJ2-3	TGCGCCAGCAGCTTGGGGACAGCGACAGATACGCAGTATTTT	CASSLGTATDTQYF
.	.	TRBV9	14	TRBJ1-1	TGTGCCAGCAGCGTTAAGGGGGTGGACACTGAAGCTTTCTTT	CASSVKGVDTEAFF
TRBD2	few	TRBV7-2	15	TRBJ2-3	TGTGCCAGCAGCTTAGTACTAGCGGGAGAGCATCCGCAGTATTTT	CASSLVLAGEHPQYF
TRBD2	.	TRBV14	13	TRBJ2-1	TGTGCCAGCAGGGGGGACTATACTAATGAGCAGTTCTTC	CASRGDYTNEQFF
.	few	TRBV18	13	TRBJ1-1	TGTGCCAGCTCACCACAAGCGAACACTGAAGCTTTCTTT	CASSPQANTEAFF
TRBD2	.	TRBV2	16	TRBJ2-1	TGTGCCAGCAGCTGGGGAGGGGCCGGGTCCTACAATGAGCAGTTCTTC	CASSWGGAGSYNEQFF
TRBD1	few	TRBV18	14	TRBJ2-5	TGTGCCAGCTCAGCTGGGACAGGAATTACGACCCAGTACTTC	CASSAGTGITTQYF
TRBD2	.	TRBV6-1	16	TRBJ2-1	TGTGCCAGCAGTGGGGGGACTAGCGGGGGGGCCAATGAGCAGTTCTTC	CASSGGTSGGANEQFF
.	.	TRBV27	17	TRBJ1-3	TGTGCCAGTAACCCCGGGATTACAGCAACTGGTGGAAACACCATATATTTT	CASNPGITATGGNTIYF
.	.	TRBV30	15	TRBJ2-3	TGTGCCTGGAGTGTAACGGCAGGGGCGGTGGATACGCAGTATTTT	CAWSVTAGAVDTQYF
.	.	TRBV7-8	18	TRBJ1-1	TGTGCCAGCAGCTTTACCCTTAGCGGGGTGAGCCGAGGGACTGAAGCTTTCTTT	CASSFTLSGVSRGTEAFF
.	.	TRBV14	16	TRBJ1-2	TGTGCCAGCAGCCCTAACAGGGATTTGCCCCTCTATGGCTACACCTTC	CASSPNRDLPLYGYTF
.	.	TRBV2	15	TRBJ1-2	TGTGCCAGCAGTGCTGAGAGGGGGTTAGGGTATGGCTACACCTTC	CASSAERGLGYGYTF
TRBD2	.	TRBV5-1	17	TRBJ2-1	TGCGCCAGCAGCTCCGGACTAGCGGGAGACGCCTACAATGAGCAGTTCTTC	CASSSGLAGDAYNEQFF
.	.	TRBV5-1	15	TRBJ2-6	TGCGCCAGCAGCTTGGCGAGGGCTGGGGCCAACGTCCTGACTTTC	CASSLARAGANVLTF
TRBD2	few	TRBV5-6	18	TRBJ2-5	TGTGCCAGCAGCGGGGGGGGGCTAGCGGGAGGCCCCGGAGAGACCCAGTACTTC	CASSGGGLAGGPGETQYF
.	few	TRBV2	11	TRBJ1-2	TGTGCCAGCAGACCGCGATTAGGCTACACCTTC	CASRPRLGYTF
.	.	TRBV6-5	11	TRBJ2-4	TGTGCCAGCAGGAACGACAAAATAGAGCACTTC	CASRNDKIEHF
.	.	TRBV21-1	15	TRBJ1-1	TGTGCCAGCAGCACCGCCGGGACAGTGAACACTGAAGCTTTCTTT	CASSTAGTVNTEAFF
.	few	TRBV6-1	12	TRBJ2-7	TGTGCCAGCAGTGAGTTGGTTGCCCCGGTCTACTTC	CASSELVAPVYF
TRBD2	.	TRBV7-9	15	TRBJ2-7	TGTGCCAGCAGCGAAGTTCGCGGGAGAACATACGAGCAGTACTTC	CASSEVRGRTYEQYF
.	.	TRBV29-1	12	TRBJ1-2	TGCAGCGGTGGACAGACAAACTATGGCTACACCTTC	CSGGQTNYGYTF
TRBD1	.	TRBV9	15	TRBJ1-5	TGTGCCAGCAGCCTACAGGGGGCTACCGGGCAGCCCCAGCATTTT	CASSLQGATGQPQHF
.	.	TRBV11-2	14	TRBJ1-1	TGTGCCAGCAGCTTGACAGTTTTGAGCACTGAAGCTTTCTTT	CASSLTVLSTEAFF
TRBD2	.	TRBV2	19	TRBJ2-7	TGTGCCAGCAGGCTAACCGGGACTAGCGGGACCGACGGCCTTTACGAGCAGTACTTC	CASRLTGTSGTDGLYEQYF
TRBD1	.	TRBV27	18	TRBJ2-7	TGTGCCAGCAGCGCCTTGTCCTGGGACAGACCCTCGAAGCGCGAGCAGTACTTC	CASSALSWDRPSKREQYF
.	few	TRBV6-5	13	TRBJ1-4	TGTGCCAGCAGTTATTTACTGGAGGAAAAACTGTTTTTT	CASSYLLEEKLFF
TRBD1	.	TRBV30	16	TRBJ1-6	TGTGCCTGGAGTAATCCCCGGGACAGGGAAAAATCACCCCTCCACTTT	CAWSNPRDREKSPLHF
.	few	TRBV29-1	11	TRBJ2-2	TGCAGCGCGGAGAGCACCGGGGAGCTGTTTTTT	CSAESTGELFF
TRBD1	.	TRBV30	13	TRBJ1-6	TGTGCCTGGACGCGGACAGGGGGGTCACCCCTCCACTTT	CAWTRTGGSPLHF
.	.	TRBV7-9	16	TRBJ1-3	TGTGCCAGCAGCCCGTCGGGACTGTCCTCTGGAAACACCATATATTTT	CASSPSGLSSGNTIYF
.	.	TRBV6-1	15	TRBJ2-1	TGTGCCAGCAGATCGACCGGGACACTGTACAATGAGCAGTTCTTC	CASRSTGTLYNEQFF
.	.	TRBV5-1	15	TRBJ1-5	TGCGCCAGCAGCTTGGCGGGGGGGGGAGGACAGCCCCAGCATTTT	CASSLAGGGGQPQHF
.	.	TRBV29-1	14	TRBJ1-2	TGCAGCGTTGAAGATATAGGACAAGTTTATGGCTACACCTTC	CSVEDIGQVYGYTF